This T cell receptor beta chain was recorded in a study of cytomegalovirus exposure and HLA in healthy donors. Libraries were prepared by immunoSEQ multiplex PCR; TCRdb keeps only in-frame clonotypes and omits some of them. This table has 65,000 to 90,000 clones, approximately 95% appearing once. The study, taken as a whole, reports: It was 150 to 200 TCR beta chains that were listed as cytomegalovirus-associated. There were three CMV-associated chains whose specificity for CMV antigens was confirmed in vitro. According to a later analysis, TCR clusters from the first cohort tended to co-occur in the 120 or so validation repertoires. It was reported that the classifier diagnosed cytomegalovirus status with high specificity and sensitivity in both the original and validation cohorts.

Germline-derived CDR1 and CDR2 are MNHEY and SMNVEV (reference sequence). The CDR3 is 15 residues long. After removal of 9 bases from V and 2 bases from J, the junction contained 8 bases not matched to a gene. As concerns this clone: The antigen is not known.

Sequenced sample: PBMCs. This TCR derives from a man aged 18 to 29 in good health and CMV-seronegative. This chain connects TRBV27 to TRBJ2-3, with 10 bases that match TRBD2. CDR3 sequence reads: CASQSGGALTDTQYF. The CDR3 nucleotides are TGTGCCAGTCAAAGCGGGGGGGCCCTCACAGATACGCAGTATTTT.